What follows are 8 T cell receptor beta chains derived from one specimen sequenced in a study of shared clonotypes between healthy human individuals. TCRdb keeps only in-frame clones here, not all; method: immunoSEQ multiplex PCR. The sample lists around 2.5 million clones, 93% seen once, with 0.36% in the top ten. Sample: naive CD4+ T cells from PBMCs. Described subset: CD45RA+ positively selected. The receptors shown here come from a young man in good health. Some clones in this sample may be carry-over from other donors' samples.

DNA of the CDR3: TGTGCCAGCAGCACGCGATTGGGGGAAAAACTGTTTTTT. Its translation is CASSTRLGEKLFF. The chain uses TRBV5-6 and TRBJ1-4; D uncertain. CDR3 size: 13 residues. The germline V gene encodes CDR1 SGHDT and CDR2 YYEEEE. The V and J ends lost 4 bases and 8 bases respectively, with 12 bases between them.

The genes are TRBV15 and TRBJ2-1; TRBD2 matches at 7 bases. This CDR3 comprises 18 residues. V lost 0 bases, J lost 2 bases, and 10 bases stayed unmatched. Germline V lookup: CDR1 LNHNV, CDR2 YYDKDF (reference sequence). CDR3 coding DNA: TGTGCCACCAGCAGAGAGGTCGTCGGCGGGAGCCCCTACAATGAGCAGTTCTTC. This sequence encodes CATSREVVGGSPYNEQFF.

The V gene is TRBV28, the J gene TRBJ1-4; TRBD1 is a possible D gene (5 bases). This CDR3 is 16 amino acids long. Germline CDR1 and CDR2: MDHEN and SYDVKM. Trimming cost V 5 bases and J 8 bases, with 21 bases left between them. CDR3 in DNA: TGTGCCAGCAGTCTCCGTTTGGACCCTAGGGGAGAAAAACTGTTTTTT. This sequence encodes CASSLRLDPRGEKLFF.

The chain is built from TRBV5-5 and TRBJ2-5; 7 positions agree with TRBD2. V was pared by 5 bases and J by 4 bases, with 8 bases of the junction left unmatched. The CDR3 extends over 14 amino acids. Germline CDR1 and CDR2: SGHKS and YYEKEE (reference sequence). This CDR3 reads CASRTGAGVETQYF. In DNA form, the CDR3 reads TGTGCCAGCAGGACTGGCGCGGGAGTAGAGACCCAGTACTTC.

This clone was seen more than once but under ten times. CDR3 sequence reads: CASNNDRTDTQYF. In DNA, the CDR3 is TGTGCCAGCAACAATGATCGCACAGATACGCAGTATTTT. The chain couples TRBV7-2 to TRBJ2-3; no reliable D call. V dropped 7 bases and J dropped 1 base, with 9 bases sitting between them. Germline V gene lookup returns CDR1 SGHTA and CDR2 FQGNSA. The CDR3 contains 13 residues.

The chain has TRBV7-8 and TRBJ2-1; D is unclear. Germline CDR1 SGHVS, CDR2 FQNEAQ. The CDR3 is 15 residues long. V was clipped by 1 base and J by 0 bases, with 7 bases between them. The CDR3 is CASSLGSVSYNEQFF. In DNA, the CDR3 is TGTGCCAGCAGCTTAGGTTCTGTCTCCTACAATGAGCAGTTCTTC.

V gene TRBV28 combines with J gene TRBJ1-1; tentatively, D is TRBD1 (5 bases). Trimming took 6 bases from V and 5 from J, leaving 16 bases between them. From germline, CDR1 is MDHEN and CDR2 SYDVKM. The CDR3 spans 14 residues. This CDR3 is CASRAQGIRTEAFF. The CDR3 nucleotides are TGTGCCAGCAGAGCCCAGGGAATTCGGACTGAAGCTTTCTTT.

The chain recombines TRBV5-1 with TRBJ2-1; TRBD2 matches 10 bases. V shed 4 bases, J shed 7 bases, and the junction held 8 bases outside the gene matches. Per the germline V gene, CDR1 is SGHRS and CDR2 is YFSETQ. CDR3 size: 15 residues. This chain's CDR3 is CASSRIAGGGNEQFF. The CDR3 nucleotides read TGCGCCAGCAGCCGGATAGCGGGAGGAGGTAATGAGCAGTTCTTC. Combining the CDR3 with reference TRBV5-1 and TRBJ2-1 gives the whole variable domain KAGVTQTPRYLIKTRGQQVTLSCSPISGHRSVSWYQQTPGQGLQFLFEYFSETQRNKGNFPGRFSGRQFSNSRSEMNVSTLELGDSALYLCASSRIAGGGNEQFFGPGTRLTVL.